Each of the 21 T cell receptor beta chains below was sequenced from the same sample in a study of blood T cell repertoires in COVID-19. Libraries were prepared by immunoSEQ multiplex PCR; TCRdb keeps only in-frame clonotypes and omits some of them. Counted here are some 100,000 clones, 80% to 90% occurring once; the ten biggest clones make up roughly 19%. What was sequenced was peripheral blood. The origin of the receptors is a human donor with acute or convalescent COVID-19. The donor label of this sample is uncertain.

The rearrangement uses TRBV7-3 and TRBJ2-3; D is possibly TRBD2 (5 bases). CDR1 and CDR2 (germline): SGHTA, FQGTGA. The CDR3 sequence is 13 residues long. V was pared by 4 bases and J by 6 bases, with 11 bases between. The CDR3 spells CASSSARDDTQYF. Written as DNA, the CDR3 is TGTGCCAGCAGCTCCGCCCGGGATGATACGCAGTATTTT.

This chain connects TRBV30 to TRBJ2-7; D is possibly TRBD1 (6 bases). The CDR3 covers 15 residues. V lost 2 bases to trimming and J lost 3 bases, with 17 bases between them. CDR1 is GTSNPN, CDR2 SVGIG, per germline (reference sequence). CDR3 DNA: TGTGCCTGGAGTAAGATTAGGACAGATTTCTACGAGCAGTACTTC. Amino acids: CAWSKIRTDFYEQYF.

This clone was picked up one time. V and J are TRBV19 and TRBJ2-1, with D perhaps matching TRBD1 (6 bases). Germline-derived CDR1 and CDR2 are LNHDA and SQIVND (reference sequence). This CDR3 comprises 16 residues. Trimming left V 6 bases short and J 7 bases short, with 22 bases between. DNA for the CDR3: TGTGCCAGTAGCTCCAGGGGTGGAGTTTTGAGAAATGAGCAGTTCTTC. This sequence encodes CASSSRGGVLRNEQFF.

The chain couples TRBV4-3 to TRBJ2-1, with TRBD2 matching 8 bases. This CDR3 has 14 amino acids. J lost 9 bases, V lost 2 bases, and 6 bases had no gene match. Germline assignment: CDR1 LGHNA and CDR2 YSLEER. CDR3 sequence (DNA): TGCGCCAGCAGCCAATCGGGACTAGGAATTGAGCAGTTCTTC. Its protein product is CASSQSGLGIEQFF.

This clone was recorded only once. This chain joins TRBV9 and TRBJ2-3; 7 bases are a match to TRBD2. Unmatched junction bases numbered 17, after V lost 3 bases and J lost 4 bases. There are 18 residues in the CDR3. Germline V gene data show CDR1 as SGDLS and CDR2 as YYNGEE. The CDR3 nucleotides are TGTGCCAGCAGCGCCCTGGGGATACTAGCGACCCCCGCAGATACGCAGTATTTT. Amino acids: CASSALGILATPADTQYF.

V is TRBV5-4 and J is TRBJ1-3; TRBD1 is a possible D gene (6 bases). The germline V and J ends were trimmed by 0 bases and 0 bases, with 10 bases remaining between them. The CDR3 runs 16 residues. The germline gives CDR1 SGHNT, CDR2 YYREEE (reference sequence). CDR3 in DNA: TGTGCCAGCAGCTTGGGACAGGCCTTCTCTGGAAACACCATATATTTT. Translated, it gives CASSLGQAFSGNTIYF.

The chain uses TRBV12-3 or TRBV12-4 and TRBJ2-1; tentatively, D is TRBD2 (6 bases). V was cut by 5 bases and J by 15 bases, with 20 bases left in between. CDR3 size: 13 residues. The CDR3 DNA reads TGTGCCAGCAGTGCAGGAGGGTCAGGGTTCCGGTTCTTC. This gives the protein CASSAGGSGFRFF.

CDR3: CASSSGGPQFF. The CDR3 DNA reads as TGTGCCAGCAGTTCAGGGGGCCCCCAGTTCTTC. This chain uses TRBV6-5 with TRBJ2-1; 8 positions agree with TRBD1. The CDR3 is 11 residues long. Losses at the gene ends were 4 bases for V and 13 bases for J; bases not matched to a gene: 3. CDR1 is MNHEY, CDR2 SVGAGI, per germline.

The DNA of the CDR3 is TGTGCCAGCAGCCGGGTGGGTGAAAAACTGTTTTTT. Translated, it gives CASSRVGEKLFF. The rearrangement links TRBV12-3 or TRBV12-4 to TRBJ1-4; D remains ambiguous. The CDR3 runs 12 residues. V lost 6 bases and J 7 bases, leaving 9 bases between the germline ends.

The chain couples TRBV30 to TRBJ1-6; the D is unclear. The germline CDR1 and CDR2 sequences are GTSNPN and SVGIG (reference sequence). The germline V and J ends were trimmed by 2 bases and 10 bases, with 15 bases remaining between them. The CDR3 runs 14 residues. The CDR3 bases are TGTGCCTGGAGTTCCTCGGGTTCAAGGTCACCCCTCCACTTT. It specifies CAWSSSGSRSPLHF. The entire variable domain, with the rest obtained from reference TRBV30 and TRBJ1-6, is as follows: SQTIHQWPATLVQPVGSPLSLECTVEGTSNPNLYWYRQAAGRGLQLLFYSVGIGQISSEVPQNLSASRPQDRQFILSSKKLLLSDSGFYLCAWSSSGSRSPLHFGNGTRLTVT.

This chain links TRBV2 with TRBJ2-5; 9 nucleotides line up with TRBD1. J lost 5 bases, V lost 2 bases, and 3 bases had no gene match. CDR3 length equals 14 residues. The V gene's germline CDR1 is SNHLY and CDR2 FYNNEI. Here the CDR3 reads CASSERTGVETQYF. DNA of the CDR3: TGTGCCAGCAGTGAAAGGACAGGGGTGGAGACCCAGTACTTC. The full variable domain, rest sourced from reference TRBV2 and TRBJ2-5, is EPEVTQTPSHQVTQMGQEVILRCVPISNHLYFYWYRQILGQKVEFLVSFYNNEISEKSEIFDDQFSVERPDGSNFTLKIRSTKLEDSAMYFCASSERTGVETQYFGPGTRLLVL.

The chain has TRBV2 and TRBJ2-5, with 7 bases lining up with TRBD1. V lost 6 bases to trimming and J lost 3 bases; unmatched junction nucleotides: 4. This CDR3 has 13 residues. In germline, CDR1 is SNHLY, CDR2 FYNNEI. The CDR3 DNA reads as TGTGCCAGCAGCAGGGGGAGCGAAGAGACCCAGTACTTC. Translating it yields CASSRGSEETQYF.

The CDR3, as DNA: TGTGCCAGCAGCTTAGAACGACTAGCGGCCCAGTTCTTC. This encodes CASSLERLAAQFF. The chain links TRBV7-2 to TRBJ2-1, with 9 bases matching TRBD2. CDR3 length: 13 amino acids. V dropped 1 base and J dropped 13; count of bases not matched to a gene: 5. Germline loops: CDR1 SGHTA, CDR2 FQGNSA.

The V call is TRBV7-9, the J call TRBJ1-6; 7 bases are a match to TRBD1. The CDR3 has 14 amino acids. V lost 4 bases, J lost 7 bases, and 4 bases stayed unmatched. Germline V gives CDR1 SEHNR, CDR2 FQNEAQ (reference sequence). DNA of the CDR3: TGTGCCAGCAGCTCCGGGACAGCAAATTCACCCCTCCACTTT. Translated: CASSSGTANSPLHF.

A single count supports this clone. This chain uses TRBV14 with TRBJ2-2; D might be TRBD2 (5 bases). The CDR3 runs to 11 residues. Trimming removed 10 bases at V and 6 bases at J, with 9 bases between. The germline V gene encodes CDR1 SGHDN and CDR2 FVKESK. In DNA form, the CDR3 reads TGTGCCACTCGGGGAGCCGGGGAGCTGTTTTTT. As protein: CATRGAGELFF.

This rearrangement joins TRBV6-5 to TRBJ2-2, with TRBD1 matching over 8 bases. The V gene's germline CDR1 is MNHEY and CDR2 SVGAGI. J lost 3 bases, V lost 5 bases, and 2 bases had no gene match. This CDR3 spans 14 amino acids. In nucleotides, the CDR3 is TGTGCCAGCAGTACACAGGGGGACACCGGGGAGCTGTTTTTT. Translated, it gives CASSTQGDTGELFF.

Of note for this clone: Other nucleotide sequences from this sample produce the same CDR3. The chain uses TRBV6-5 and TRBJ1-1; no reliable D call. V lost 2 bases, J lost 1 base, and 8 bases lay in between. This CDR3 is built from 14 residues. In germline, CDR1 is MNHEY, CDR2 SVGAGI. The CDR3 reads CASSYGGGNTEAFF. CDR3 DNA sequence: TGTGCCAGCAGTTACGGAGGAGGGAACACTGAAGCTTTCTTT.

A single count supports this clone. The V and J genes are TRBV11-2 and TRBJ1-1; no reliable D call. Germline-derived CDR1 and CDR2 are SGHAT and FQNNGV. The CDR3 totals 14 residues. Between the trimmed V and J ends, which lost 2 bases and 1 base, there was a span of 8 bases. The CDR3 sequence: CASSLLPGNTEAFF. CDR3 bases: TGTGCCAGCAGCTTACTTCCAGGGAACACTGAAGCTTTCTTT.

The rearrangement joins TRBV27 to TRBJ1-1; 11 bases align to TRBD1. From germline, CDR1 is MNHEY and CDR2 SMNVEV (reference sequence). CDR3 size: 16 residues. V was pared by 0 bases and J by 5 bases, with 5 bases of the junction left unmatched. As DNA, the CDR3 is TGTGCCAGCAGTTTATCTGGGACAGGGGGTCTTACTGAAGCTTTCTTT. It specifies CASSLSGTGGLTEAFF.

This clone turned up a few times. The rearrangement joins TRBV18 to TRBJ1-5; D unresolved. The germline V and J ends were trimmed by 3 bases and 7 bases, with 16 bases remaining between them. Germline CDR1 is KGHSH and CDR2 is LQKENI. The CDR3 is 15 amino acids. The DNA of the CDR3 is TGTGCCAGCTCACCCTCGCCTCTGAACGGGCAGCCCCAGCATTTT. It encodes CASSPSPLNGQPQHF.

This chain connects TRBV28 to TRBJ1-2, with TRBD1 as a possible D gene (6 bases). The CDR3 has 15 amino acids. Trimming pared 4 bases from V and 2 bases from J, leaving 14 bases between. Germline lookup yields CDR1 MDHEN and CDR2 SYDVKM. The CDR3 sequence: CASSSPGGANYGYTF. CDR3 coding DNA: TGTGCCAGCAGTTCCCCCGGGGGGGCCAACTATGGCTACACCTTC.